This TCR beta chain was sequenced in a study of blood T cell repertoires in COVID-19. Looking at the study overall: Both acute and convalescent COVID-19 samples were obtained from the United States, Italy and Spain. The cDNA or gDNA used as material had been derived from T cells, B-cell-depleted T cells, or PBMCs.

In the source study's methods: Nucleated cell counts were estimated from reference gene primer amplification. Measured with immunoSEQ multiplex PCR; TCRdb has only the in-frame clones, and not every one. V and J calls and clone size follow that table, whereas D and trimming were derived from the DNA. The table records over 300,000 clones, roughly 85% of them present only once. Two negative PCRs, clearance, or symptom resolution had been documented for recovered Cohort 3 donors. V lost 3 bases, J lost 0 bases, and 8 bases stayed unmatched. This CDR3 has 17 amino acids. Per the germline V gene, CDR1 is KGHSH and CDR2 is LQKENI.

The rearrangement joins TRBV18 to TRBJ1-1; 9 bases are a match to TRBD1. The source material was PBMCs or T cells enriched from blood (not recorded which). This clonotype was obtained from a man between 25 and 39 years old who had recovered from COVID-19. In DNA form, the CDR3 reads TGTGCCAGCTCACCGAGAGGACAGGGGTATGTGAACACTGAAGCTTTCTTT. Encoded protein: CASSPRGQGYVNTEAFF.